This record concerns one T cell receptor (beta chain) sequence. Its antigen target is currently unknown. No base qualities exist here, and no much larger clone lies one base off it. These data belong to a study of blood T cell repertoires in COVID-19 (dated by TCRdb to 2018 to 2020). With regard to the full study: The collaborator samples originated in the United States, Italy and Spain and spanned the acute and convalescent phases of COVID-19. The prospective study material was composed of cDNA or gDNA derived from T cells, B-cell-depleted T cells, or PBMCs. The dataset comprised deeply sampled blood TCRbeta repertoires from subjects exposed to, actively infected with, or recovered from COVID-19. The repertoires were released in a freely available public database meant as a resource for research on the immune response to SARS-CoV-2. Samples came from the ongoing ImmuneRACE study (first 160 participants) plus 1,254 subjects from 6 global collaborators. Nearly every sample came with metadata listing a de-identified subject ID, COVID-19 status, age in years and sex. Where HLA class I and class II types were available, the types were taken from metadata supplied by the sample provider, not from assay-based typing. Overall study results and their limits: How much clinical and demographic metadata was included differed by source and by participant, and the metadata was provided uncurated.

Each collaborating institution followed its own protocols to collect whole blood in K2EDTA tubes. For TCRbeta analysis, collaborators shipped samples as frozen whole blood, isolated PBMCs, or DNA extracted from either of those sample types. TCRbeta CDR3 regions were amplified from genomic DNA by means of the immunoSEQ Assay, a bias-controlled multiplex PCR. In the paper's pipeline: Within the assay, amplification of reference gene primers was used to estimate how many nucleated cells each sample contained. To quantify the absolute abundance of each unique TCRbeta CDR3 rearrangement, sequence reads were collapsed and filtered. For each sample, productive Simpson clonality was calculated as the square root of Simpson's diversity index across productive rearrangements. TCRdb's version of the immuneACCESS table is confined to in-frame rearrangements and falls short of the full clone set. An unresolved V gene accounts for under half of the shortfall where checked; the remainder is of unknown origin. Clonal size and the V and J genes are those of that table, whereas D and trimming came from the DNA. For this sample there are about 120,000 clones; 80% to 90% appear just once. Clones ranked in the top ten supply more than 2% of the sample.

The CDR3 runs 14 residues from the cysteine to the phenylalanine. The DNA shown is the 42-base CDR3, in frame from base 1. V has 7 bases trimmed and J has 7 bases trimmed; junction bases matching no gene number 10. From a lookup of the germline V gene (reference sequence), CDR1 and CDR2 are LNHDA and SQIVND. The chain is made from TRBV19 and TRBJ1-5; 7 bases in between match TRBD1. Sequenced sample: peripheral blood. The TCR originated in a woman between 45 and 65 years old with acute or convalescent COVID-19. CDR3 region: CASKSGRGEQPQHF. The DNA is TGTGCCAGTAAATCAGGCAGGGGGGAACAGCCCCAGCATTTT.